The present TCR beta chain was sequenced within a study of CD8 T cells in Susac syndrome. TCR beta sequencing was performed on blood CD8+ and CD4+ T cells. RNA amounts of about 0.5 to 1 ug underwent reverse transcription with random hexamers. TCRdb used MiXCR to reprocess the immunoSEQ multiplex PCR reads, holding one entry per CDR3 protein. This table holds roughly 220,000 distinct CDR3 sequences, 94% found once. The sequenced material came from CD4+ T cells from PBMCs. The clonotype comes from a human donor with Susac syndrome.

The CDR3, as DNA: TGTGCCAGCAGCCTTACGGGGATCTCTAATGAAAAACTGTTTTTT. Translated: CASSLTGISNEKLFF. V and J are TRBV12-3 or TRBV12-4 and TRBJ1-4; no clear D. The CDR3 sequence is 15 residues long. Trimming left V 6 bases short and J 3 bases short, with 14 bases between.